These T cell receptor beta chains were read from a single sample in a study of shared clonotypes between healthy human individuals. Repertoires were generated with immunoSEQ multiplex PCR, while TCRdb's copy carries only in-frame clones and drops some. This table holds roughly 2 million clones, just under 95% found once. The sequenced sample consisted of naive CD8+ T cells sorted from blood. The receptors come from a man aged 18 to 35 in good health. Both conserved end residues are part of each CDR3. Each record gives: J gene, D gene, V gene, clone size, CDR3 DNA, CDR3 protein. The D gene is left open where the match is weak. Clone size is given for some rows only: seen once, a few or many times, or a class if the clone is expanded.

J: TRBJ1-1; D: TRBD1; V: TRBV7-2; size: once; DNA: TGTGCCAGCAGCTCCGATCGGGACAGGGGAGTCACTGAAGCTTTCTTT; CDR3: CASSSDRDRGVTEAFF
J: TRBJ2-7; D: -; V: TRBV6-5; size: -; DNA: TGTGCCGCCTCATCGGGGAACCCTTACGAGCAGTACTTC; CDR3: CAASSGNPYEQYF
J: TRBJ2-1; D: -; V: TRBV9; size: -; DNA: TGTGCCAGCAGCGTCGACTTAAATGAGCAGTTCTTC; CDR3: CASSVDLNEQFF
J: TRBJ1-2; D: -; V: TRBV2; size: -; DNA: TGTGCCAGCAGTGACGGACAGACCGGAGCTAACTATGGCTACACCTTC; CDR3: CASSDGQTGANYGYTF
J: TRBJ2-7; D: TRBD2; V: TRBV4-2; size: -; DNA: TGTGCCAGCAGCCTCAGAGCGGGGGCCCTACCCGCCTACGAGCAGTACTTC; CDR3: CASSLRAGALPAYEQYF
J: TRBJ2-7; D: -; V: TRBV9; size: -; DNA: TGTGCCAGCAGCGAGGCAGGGACGTCCTACGAGCAGTACTTC; CDR3: CASSEAGTSYEQYF
J: TRBJ2-7; D: TRBD2; V: TRBV9; size: -; DNA: TGTGCCAGCAGCGTAGATCCTAGCGGGAGGTTCGAGCAGTACTTC; CDR3: CASSVDPSGRFEQYF
J: TRBJ2-2; D: TRBD2; V: TRBV11-3; size: -; DNA: TGTGCCAGCAGCTCGGGACTACAAAACACCGGGGAGCTGTTTTTT; CDR3: CASSSGLQNTGELFF
J: TRBJ1-4; D: -; V: TRBV5-4; size: -; DNA: TGTGCCAGCAGTTATGGGGAAAAACTGTTTTTT; CDR3: CASSYGEKLFF
J: TRBJ2-1; D: -; V: TRBV20-1; size: once; DNA: TGCAGTGCGCCTAGCAATGAGCAGTTCTTC; CDR3: CSAPSNEQFF
J: TRBJ2-2; D: TRBD2; V: TRBV9; size: -; DNA: TGTGCCAGCAGCCCCAGACGGACTAGCGGGGGCACCGGGGAGCTGTTTTTT; CDR3: CASSPRRTSGGTGELFF
J: TRBJ2-3; D: -; V: TRBV9; size: -; DNA: TGTGCCAGCAGCGTAGCCTACAGCACAGATACGCAGTATTTT; CDR3: CASSVAYSTDTQYF
J: TRBJ2-5; D: -; V: TRBV9; size: -; DNA: TGTGCCAGCAGCGTAGGTGGGTGGGCAGAGACCCAGTACTTC; CDR3: CASSVGGWAETQYF
J: TRBJ1-1; D: -; V: TRBV6-5; size: -; DNA: TGTGCCAGCAGTCTATGGGGAAGGAACACTGAAGCTTTCTTT; CDR3: CASSLWGRNTEAFF
J: TRBJ2-1; D: -; V: TRBV11-1; size: -; DNA: TGTGCCAGCAGCTCTGGGCTAGTCCCCTACAATGAGCAGTTCTTC; CDR3: CASSSGLVPYNEQFF
J: TRBJ2-3; D: -; V: TRBV9; size: -; DNA: TGTGCCAGCAGCGTAGGGACAGTTAGCACAGATACGCAGTATTTT; CDR3: CASSVGTVSTDTQYF
J: TRBJ2-1; D: -; V: TRBV11-2; size: few; DNA: TGTGCCAGCAGCTTAACCTACAGTGAGCAGTTCTTC; CDR3: CASSLTYSEQFF
J: TRBJ2-7; D: -; V: TRBV14; size: once; DNA: TGTGCCAGCAGCCCCACCATCGGACTGATTTCCTACGAGCAGTACTTC; CDR3: CASSPTIGLISYEQYF
J: TRBJ1-4; D: -; V: TRBV6-1; size: -; DNA: TGTGCCACCTATACCCGGGGAGGAGAAAAACTGTTTTTT; CDR3: CATYTRGGEKLFF
J: TRBJ2-1; D: -; V: TRBV4-3; size: -; DNA: TGCGCCAGCAGCCAAGATAACGGGTTAAGCTCCTACAATGAGCAGTTCTTC; CDR3: CASSQDNGLSSYNEQFF
J: TRBJ1-5; D: -; V: TRBV7-9; size: -; DNA: TGTGCCAGCAGCTTGACCCTGGATCAGCCCCAGCATTTT; CDR3: CASSLTLDQPQHF
J: TRBJ2-7; D: -; V: TRBV15; size: -; DNA: TGTGCCACCAGCAGTGGCCCCTACGACCCCTACGAGCAGTACTTC; CDR3: CATSSGPYDPYEQYF
J: TRBJ2-2; D: TRBD2; V: TRBV5-6; size: -; DNA: TGTGCCAGCAGCTTGGAACTAGCGGGAGCAACCGGGGAGCTGTTTTTT; CDR3: CASSLELAGATGELFF
J: TRBJ2-4; D: TRBD1; V: TRBV11-2; size: once; DNA: TGTGCCAGCAGCCCATCGGGTCCAGGGGGAGCCAAAAACATTCAGTACTTC; CDR3: CASSPSGPGGAKNIQYF
J: TRBJ1-6; D: TRBD1; V: TRBV29-1; size: -; DNA: TGCAGCGTTCGACAGGGGGAGGGTTCACCCCTCCACTTT; CDR3: CSVRQGEGSPLHF
J: TRBJ2-3; D: TRBD2; V: TRBV9; size: -; DNA: TGTGCCAGCAGCGGATGGGACTACAAAACAGATACGCAGTATTTT; CDR3: CASSGWDYKTDTQYF
J: TRBJ1-1; D: -; V: TRBV28; size: few; DNA: TGTGCCAGCAGTTTATCGAGGAACACTGAAGCTTTCTTT; CDR3: CASSLSRNTEAFF